These T cell receptor beta chains were read from a single sample in a study of cytomegalovirus exposure and HLA in healthy donors. This table comes from immunoSEQ multiplex PCR, and its TCRdb copy is limited to in-frame clones, with some not included. Of roughly 120,000 clones listed, around 63% were seen once; the top ten hold roughly 10%. The specimen sequenced was PBMCs. These TCRs come from a man between 40 and 49 years old in good health and CMV-seropositive. Each CDR3 is given with its conserved first and last residue. The order of the fields is J gene, D gene, clone size, V gene, CDR3 protein, CDR3 DNA. The D gene is left open where the match is weak. Clone size is stated in some rows and not others, as once, few, many or a class when expanded.

j_call: TRBJ1-1; d_call: -; clone_size: few; v_call: TRBV6-5; cdr3_aa: CASSYSFRVGHTEAFF; cdr3_nt: TGTGCCAGCAGTTACTCGTTCAGGGTTGGACACACTGAAGCTTTCTTT
j_call: TRBJ2-2; d_call: -; clone_size: few; v_call: TRBV18; cdr3_aa: CASSPNLVATGELFF; cdr3_nt: TGTGCCAGCTCACCAAACCTAGTAGCCACCGGGGAGCTGTTTTTT
j_call: TRBJ1-5; d_call: -; clone_size: -; v_call: TRBV2; cdr3_aa: CASTGNPGTAYQPQHF; cdr3_nt: TGTGCCAGCACTGGAAATCCCGGGACTGCTTATCAGCCCCAGCATTTT
j_call: TRBJ2-3; d_call: -; clone_size: -; v_call: TRBV29-1; cdr3_aa: CSVEVEATDTQYF; cdr3_nt: TGCAGCGTTGAAGTGGAGGCCACAGATACGCAGTATTTT
j_call: TRBJ1-2; d_call: TRBD1; clone_size: once; v_call: TRBV19; cdr3_aa: CASSTTGREGYGYTF; cdr3_nt: TGTGCCAGTAGTACGACAGGGCGGGAGGGATATGGCTACACCTTC
j_call: TRBJ2-1; d_call: TRBD2; clone_size: -; v_call: TRBV9; cdr3_aa: CASSVVGGLAGGPSEQFF; cdr3_nt: TGTGCCAGCAGCGTAGTCGGCGGACTAGCGGGAGGGCCTAGTGAGCAGTTCTTC
j_call: TRBJ1-1; d_call: -; clone_size: once; v_call: TRBV29-1; cdr3_aa: CSVVALNTEAFF; cdr3_nt: TGCAGCGTAGTGGCCTTGAACACTGAAGCTTTCTTT
j_call: TRBJ2-3; d_call: -; clone_size: -; v_call: TRBV13; cdr3_aa: CASSLELSRPAGPGQYF; cdr3_nt: TGTGCCAGCAGCTTAGAATTGTCCAGGCCCGCGGGGCCGGGGCAGTATTTT
j_call: TRBJ1-4; d_call: TRBD1; clone_size: -; v_call: TRBV4-2; cdr3_aa: CASSTRAQGAKEKLFF; cdr3_nt: TGTGCCAGCAGCACGAGAGCACAGGGGGCGAAGGAAAAACTGTTTTTT
j_call: TRBJ2-3; d_call: TRBD2; clone_size: -; v_call: TRBV5-4; cdr3_aa: CASRGVAGASTDTQYF; cdr3_nt: TGTGCCAGCAGGGGGGTAGCGGGGGCTAGCACAGATACGCAGTATTTT
j_call: TRBJ1-2; d_call: -; clone_size: -; v_call: TRBV19; cdr3_aa: CASRSLGALYGYTF; cdr3_nt: TGTGCCAGTAGAAGCCTAGGGGCCCTCTATGGCTACACCTTC
j_call: TRBJ1-5; d_call: -; clone_size: -; v_call: TRBV7-9; cdr3_aa: CASSLSRQGNQPQHF; cdr3_nt: TGTGCCAGCAGCTTATCCCGACAGGGCAATCAGCCCCAGCATTTT
j_call: TRBJ2-7; d_call: -; clone_size: few; v_call: TRBV5-4; cdr3_aa: CASSQQGLSYEQYF; cdr3_nt: TGTGCCAGCAGTCAGCAGGGTCTATCGTACGAGCAGTACTTC
j_call: TRBJ1-1; d_call: -; clone_size: -; v_call: TRBV9; cdr3_aa: CASSVLAGTEAFF; cdr3_nt: TGTGCCAGCAGCGTCCTCGCCGGGACTGAAGCTTTCTTT
j_call: TRBJ2-7; d_call: -; clone_size: once; v_call: TRBV6-1; cdr3_aa: CASSKSVYEQYF; cdr3_nt: TGTGCCAGCAGTAAATCTGTCTACGAGCAGTACTTC
j_call: TRBJ1-3; d_call: -; clone_size: -; v_call: TRBV7-2; cdr3_aa: CASSLFADLFSGNTIYF; cdr3_nt: TGTGCCAGCAGCTTATTCGCAGATCTCTTCTCTGGAAACACCATATATTTT
j_call: TRBJ2-7; d_call: -; clone_size: -; v_call: TRBV19; cdr3_aa: CASRASTLSSYEQYF; cdr3_nt: TGTGCCAGTAGAGCTAGCACGCTGAGTTCCTACGAGCAGTACTTC
j_call: TRBJ2-5; d_call: -; clone_size: once; v_call: TRBV18; cdr3_aa: CASSPRGQGGFETQYF; cdr3_nt: TGTGCCAGCTCACCACGCGGACAGGGAGGGTTTGAGACCCAGTACTTC
j_call: TRBJ2-1; d_call: TRBD2; clone_size: -; v_call: TRBV6-1; cdr3_aa: CASNERRARQAWTSGSVDEQFF; cdr3_nt: TGTGCCAGCAATGAACGGCGTGCAAGGCAGGCGTGGACTAGCGGGAGCGTGGATGAGCAGTTCTTC
j_call: TRBJ2-2; d_call: -; clone_size: -; v_call: TRBV7-9; cdr3_aa: CASSSRVTSSVPGELFF; cdr3_nt: TGTGCCAGCAGCTCCCGGGTAACGTCCAGCGTCCCCGGGGAGCTGTTTTTT
j_call: TRBJ2-1; d_call: -; clone_size: few; v_call: TRBV9; cdr3_aa: CASSVAGTSYNEQFF; cdr3_nt: TGTGCCAGCAGCGTAGCTGGGACTTCTTACAATGAGCAGTTCTTC
j_call: TRBJ2-7; d_call: -; clone_size: few; v_call: TRBV6-1; cdr3_aa: CASSDPEQGKYHEQYF; cdr3_nt: TGTGCCAGCAGTGACCCCGAGCAGGGCAAATACCACGAGCAGTACTTC
j_call: TRBJ2-7; d_call: -; clone_size: -; v_call: TRBV6-5; cdr3_aa: CASSYSLAPSYEQYF; cdr3_nt: TGTGCCAGCAGTTACTCGTTGGCTCCCTCCTACGAGCAGTACTTC
j_call: TRBJ1-5; d_call: -; clone_size: few; v_call: TRBV5-6; cdr3_aa: CASSLMQGDQPQHF; cdr3_nt: TGTGCCAGCAGCTTGATGCAGGGCGATCAGCCCCAGCATTTT
j_call: TRBJ1-3; d_call: -; clone_size: -; v_call: TRBV28; cdr3_aa: CASSKPGASGNTIYF; cdr3_nt: TGTGCCAGCAGTAAGCCGGGTGCGTCTGGAAACACCATATATTTT
j_call: TRBJ2-7; d_call: -; clone_size: -; v_call: TRBV7-8; cdr3_aa: CASSVFYEQYF; cdr3_nt: TGTGCCAGCAGCGTATTTTACGAGCAGTACTTC
j_call: TRBJ2-2; d_call: TRBD1; clone_size: -; v_call: TRBV19; cdr3_aa: CASRIGQGTGELFF; cdr3_nt: TGTGCCAGTAGAATCGGACAGGGGACCGGGGAGCTGTTTTTT
j_call: TRBJ2-1; d_call: TRBD2; clone_size: few; v_call: TRBV7-2; cdr3_aa: CASSLVEAGDRQFF; cdr3_nt: TGTGCCAGCAGCTTAGTTGAAGCGGGAGACCGGCAGTTCTTC
j_call: TRBJ2-7; d_call: -; clone_size: few; v_call: TRBV5-6; cdr3_aa: CASSFYGTGPSEQYF; cdr3_nt: TGTGCCAGCAGCTTTTATGGGACTGGGCCCAGCGAGCAGTACTTC
j_call: TRBJ2-1; d_call: TRBD1; clone_size: -; v_call: TRBV6-5; cdr3_aa: CASSYSGTGAYNEQFF; cdr3_nt: TGTGCCAGCAGTTACTCCGGGACAGGGGCCTACAATGAGCAGTTCTTC
j_call: TRBJ2-3; d_call: -; clone_size: few; v_call: TRBV5-8; cdr3_aa: CASSDRRGRMTDTQYF; cdr3_nt: TGTGCCAGCAGTGACCGGCGCGGTCGTATGACAGATACGCAGTATTTT
j_call: TRBJ1-2; d_call: -; clone_size: few; v_call: TRBV5-6; cdr3_aa: CASSLNRGHYGYTF; cdr3_nt: TGTGCCAGCAGCTTGAATCGAGGGCACTATGGCTACACCTTC
j_call: TRBJ2-7; d_call: -; clone_size: -; v_call: TRBV9; cdr3_aa: CASSAQLEASSYEQYF; cdr3_nt: TGTGCCAGCAGCGCCCAACTAGAGGCCAGCTCCTACGAGCAGTACTTC
j_call: TRBJ2-1; d_call: TRBD2; clone_size: -; v_call: TRBV19; cdr3_aa: CASSIDLSGRWNEQFF; cdr3_nt: TGTGCCAGTAGTATAGATTTGAGCGGGAGATGGAATGAGCAGTTCTTC
j_call: TRBJ2-1; d_call: -; clone_size: -; v_call: TRBV4-1; cdr3_aa: CASSLGQRGEQFF; cdr3_nt: TGCGCCAGCAGCCTTGGACAGAGGGGAGAGCAGTTCTTC
j_call: TRBJ2-2; d_call: TRBD1; clone_size: -; v_call: TRBV29-1; cdr3_aa: CSVEMGQGRDTGELFF; cdr3_nt: TGCAGCGTTGAAATGGGACAGGGTCGAGACACCGGGGAGCTGTTTTTT
j_call: TRBJ2-6; d_call: -; clone_size: -; v_call: TRBV30; cdr3_aa: CAWSEQGGGGANVLTF; cdr3_nt: TGTGCCTGGAGTGAACAAGGGGGGGGAGGGGCCAACGTCCTGACTTTC
j_call: TRBJ1-5; d_call: -; clone_size: -; v_call: TRBV7-9; cdr3_aa: CASESGGLNQPQHF; cdr3_nt: TGTGCCAGCGAAAGCGGGGGTCTGAATCAGCCCCAGCATTTT
j_call: TRBJ2-1; d_call: -; clone_size: -; v_call: TRBV21-1; cdr3_aa: CASSNTSGGAPYNEQFF; cdr3_nt: TGTGCCAGCAGCAATACTAGCGGGGGGGCCCCCTACAATGAGCAGTTCTTC
j_call: TRBJ2-7; d_call: TRBD1; clone_size: -; v_call: TRBV28; cdr3_aa: CASSGQGNSYEQYF; cdr3_nt: TGTGCCAGCAGTGGACAGGGGAACTCCTACGAGCAGTACTTC
j_call: TRBJ1-6; d_call: TRBD1; clone_size: few; v_call: TRBV30; cdr3_aa: CAWSPTGLGSRNSPLHF; cdr3_nt: TGTGCCTGGAGCCCGACAGGGTTAGGGTCGAGGAATTCACCCCTCCACTTT